This T cell receptor (beta chain) was recovered during a study of metastatic and nonmetastatic thyroid tumors. The study, taken as a whole, reports: As reported, TCR beta diversity in blood and tumor was significantly higher in malignant thyroid tumors than in benign nodules.

With MiXCR, TCRdb reprocessed the PCR reads. This table holds approximately 50,000 clones, 20% to 25% found once. Comments on this clone: Antigen unknown. The conserved phenylalanine or tryptophan normally closing the CDR3 is absent here, so this likely arose from a read error.

After removal of 6 bases from V and 4 bases from J, the junction contained 11 bases not matched to a gene. The V gene's germline CDR1 is DFQATT and CDR2 SNEGSKA (reference sequence). This CDR3 is built from 14 residues. Patients underwent thyroid surgery, and none had received any treatment before it. This TCR was sampled from a female donor with papillary thyroid cancer or a benign thyroid nodule (not recorded which). Some clones in this sample may be carry-over from other donors' samples. This chain uses TRBV20-1 with TRBJ2-5, with 7 bases lining up with TRBD1. Material: blood. The CDR3 coding sequence is TGCAGTGCGCCGCCGACAGGGAGACGAGAGACCCAGTACTTG. This sequence encodes CSAPPTGRRETQYL.